Described below is a single T cell receptor beta chain sequence and its context. The sample belongs to a study of blood T cells in healthy people across ages. This CDR3 is 17 amino acids long. Germline CDR1 reads KGHDR; CDR2 reads SFDVKD. Together with a sample-barcoded 5' primer, a J-beta primer mix was included in a second PCR lasting about 7 to 11 cycles. Each CDR3 protein gets one entry after TCRdb re-called the 5' RACE reads with MiXCR. In the table there are 1.5 million to 1.8 million distinct CDR3 sequences, approximately 43% of which are singletons. The specimen sequenced was blood. J is TRBJ2-4 and V is TRBV24-1, with 11 bases aligning to TRBD1. Gene TRBJ2-7 matches the end of the DNA better, so the J call may be wrong. The receptor comes from a woman between 18 and 30 years old in good health. The CDR3 coding sequence is TGTGCCACCAGTGATTCTACACCGGGACAGGGGGTCAACGAGCAGTACTTC. Its protein is CATSDSTPGQGVNEQYF.